Below are 6 T cell receptor beta chains sequenced from a single sample in a study of T cell changes during pregnancy in multiple sclerosis. Only in-frame clones appear in the TCRdb table, and some are missing; sequencing was by immunoSEQ multiplex PCR. This sample has 50,000 to 60,000 clones, with 91% found just once. Material: peripheral blood, obtained after pregnancy. These receptors originate from a female donor in good health, enrolled as a control in a pregnancy study.

The chain is built from TRBV11-3 and TRBJ2-5; D uncertain. Germline CDR1 and CDR2: SGHNT and YENEEA. V was cut by 3 bases and J by 0 bases, with 11 bases left in between. There are 15 residues in the CDR3. CDR3 DNA: TGTGCCAGCAGCTTGGGCAGTTGGTACCAAGAGACCCAGTACTTC. It specifies CASSLGSWYQETQYF. Based on the CDR3 plus reference TRBV11-3 and TRBJ2-5, the full variable domain is EAGVVQSPRYKIIEKKQPVAFWCNPISGHNTLYWYLQNLGQGPELLIRYENEEAVDDSQLPKDRFSAERLKGVDSTLKIQPAELGDSAVYLCASSLGSWYQETQYFGPGTRLLVL.

The rearrangement links TRBV7-3 to TRBJ1-1; 7 bases fit TRBD1. CDR3 length: 13 amino acids. The V and J ends lost 6 bases and 5 bases, in that order; junction bases with no gene match: 6. Per germline, CDR1 SGHTA and CDR2 FQGTGA. The DNA for the CDR3 is TGTGCCAGCAGTCGACAGGGAGGAACTGAAGCTTTCTTT. It yields the protein CASSRQGGTEAFF.

V gene TRBV30 combines with J gene TRBJ1-1, with D maybe TRBD1 (5 bases). The CDR3 consists of 14 residues. CDR1 and CDR2 from the germline V gene are GTSNPN and SVGIG (reference sequence). The V end was cut by 0 bases, the J end by 7 bases, with 15 bases between. CDR3 in DNA: TGTGCCTGGAGTGTACAGCAGGGTCTCAATGAAGCTTTCTTT. It specifies CAWSVQQGLNEAFF.

The chain links TRBV12-5 to TRBJ2-2; tentatively, D is TRBD2 (5 bases). Trimming cost V 11 bases and J 0 bases, with 10 bases left between them. CDR1 LGHNT and CDR2 FRNRAP come from the germline V gene. This CDR3 region has 13 residues. The CDR3 nucleotides are TGTGCTCTCGCGGGCCCGAACACCGGGGAGCTGTTTTTT. Translating it yields CALAGPNTGELFF.

This chain uses TRBV11-2 with TRBJ2-7; TRBD1 aligns across 7 bases. V lost 6 bases and J lost 3; bases outside the gene matches: 5. CDR1 SGHAT and CDR2 FQNNGV come from the germline V gene. CDR3 length: 13 residues. CDR3 sequence reads: CASSYRGLYEQYF. The CDR3 DNA follows: TGTGCCAGCAGTTACAGGGGTCTCTACGAGCAGTACTTC. Drawing the rest from reference TRBV11-2 and TRBJ2-7, the complete variable domain is EAGVAQSPRYKIIEKRQSVAFWCNPISGHATLYWYQQILGQGPKLLIQFQNNGVVDDSQLPKDRFSAERLKGVDSTLKIQPAKLEDSAVYLCASSYRGLYEQYFGPGTRLTVT.

The chain joins TRBV6-1 to TRBJ2-4; TRBD2 might be the D (5 bases). CDR3 length: 14 residues. CDR1 and CDR2 (germline): MNHNS, SASEGT. Trimming stripped 9 bases from V and 1 base from J, with 13 bases between. The CDR3 is CASLAGVAKNIQYF. For the CDR3, the DNA is TGTGCCAGTCTAGCTGGAGTTGCCAAAAACATTCAGTACTTC.